The sample holds a few counts of the clone carrying this T cell receptor beta chain. Its antigen is currently unknown. With 5 bases removed from V and 1 base from J, the gap between germline ends came to 16 bases. From germline, CDR1 is SGHAT and CDR2 FQNNGV. This CDR3 is 16 amino acids long. This entry is derived from a study of T cell repertoires in cytomegalovirus infection. About the research overall: Based on public TCR beta signatures, there were indications of CMV infection and of a matching HLA type.

Each CDR3 protein gets one entry after TCRdb re-called the reads with MiXCR. Here the sample spans approximately 400,000 distinct CDR3 sequences, approximately 32% being singletons. Study observations and caveats: HLA-C-restricted, CMV-specific TCR beta clonotypes were dominant ex vivo.

This receptor was identified in a human donor in good health (CMV status not recorded). Some clones in this sample may be carry-over from other donors' samples. Sequenced sample: PBMCs. The V call is TRBV11-2, the J call TRBJ2-3; no reliable D call. Here the CDR3 DNA reads TGTGCCAGCAGCCCTGGGTCGCTTCTTGGCACAGATACGCAGTATTTT. Protein sequence: CASSPGSLLGTDTQYF. The full variable domain, its missing parts supplied by reference TRBV11-2 and TRBJ2-3, is EAGVAQSPRYKIIEKRQSVAFWCNPISGHATLYWYQQILGQGPKLLIQFQNNGVVDDSQLPKDRFSAERLKGVDSTLKIQPAKLEDSAVYLCASSPGSLLGTDTQYFGPGTRLTVL.